These 26 T cell receptor beta chains were all obtained from the same sample, sequenced in a study of blood T cell repertoires in COVID-19. The repertoire was sequenced with immunoSEQ multiplex PCR; TCRdb's copy has only in-frame clones and lacks some. The data hold around 130,000 clones, with approximately 88% observed a single time. Source material: peripheral blood. These receptors were taken from an older man with active COVID-19.

CDR3 sequence (DNA): TGCGCCAGCAGCTTGCTTGGGGACAGGGATGGAGAGCAGTACTTC. Amino acid sequence: CASSLLGDRDGEQYF. V usage is TRBV5-1 and J usage is TRBJ2-7; 9 bases line up with TRBD1. The CDR3 is 15 residues long. The J segment lost 7 bases and the V segment lost 1 base, leaving 9 bases of the junction unmatched. CDR1 SGHRS and CDR2 YFSETQ come from the germline V gene.

The chain is built from TRBV6-2 or TRBV6-3 and TRBJ2-7; TRBD2 matches at 10 bases. The junction had 8 bases not matched to a gene; V was cut back by 5 bases and J by 4 bases. CDR3 length: 15 amino acids. Germline assignment: CDR1 MNHEY and CDR2 SVGEGT. The CDR3 DNA follows: TGTGCCAGCAGTACCACCGGGACTAGCGCATACGAGCAGTACTTC. Its protein product is CASSTTGTSAYEQYF.

The J gene is TRBJ1-1, the V gene TRBV30, with D maybe TRBD1 (5 bases). Per the germline V gene, CDR1 is GTSNPN and CDR2 is SVGIG (reference sequence). The CDR3 covers 11 residues. Deletions cut 5 bases from V and 1 base from J, with 5 bases between. The CDR3 sequence: CAWGQNTEAFF. The CDR3 region has the DNA TGTGCCTGGGGACAGAACACTGAAGCTTTCTTT.

The chain is built from TRBV7-3 and TRBJ2-1; TRBD2 matches 11 bases. CDR1 SGHTA and CDR2 FQGTGA come from the germline V gene. V shed 3 bases and J 0 bases; nucleotides not matched to a gene: 13. This CDR3 has 20 amino acids. The DNA of the CDR3 is TGTGCCAGCAGCTTCAAGTACTCTAGCGGGAGGCGCAGCTCCTACAATGAGCAGTTCTTC. Protein product: CASSFKYSSGRRSSYNEQFF.

In DNA, the CDR3 is TGTGCCAGCAGTTTGGGGTCGCCCGTCAGGGGATACGAGCAGTACTTC. Amino acids: CASSLGSPVRGYEQYF. The chain couples TRBV28 to TRBJ2-7; D possibly corresponds to TRBD1 (6 bases). Trimming shortened V by 3 bases and J by 4 bases, and 19 bases separated the two germline ends. Germline V CDR1 and CDR2: MDHEN, SYDVKM. The CDR3 spans 16 residues.

The genes are TRBV29-1 and TRBJ2-3; 8 bases are a match to TRBD1. The CDR3 has 14 residues. CDR1 and CDR2 (germline): SQVTM, ANQGSEA. Trimming took 3 bases from V and 6 from J; bases not matched to a gene: 8. Here the CDR3 reads CSVERQGNWDTQYF. CDR3 nucleotide sequence: TGCAGCGTTGAGAGACAGGGGAACTGGGATACGCAGTATTTT.

A single count supports this clone. The chain carries TRBV2 and TRBJ2-3, with 9 nucleotides matching TRBD2. The V and J ends lost 8 bases and 2 bases, in that order; junction bases with no gene match: 5. The V gene's germline CDR1 is SNHLY and CDR2 FYNNEI. There are 14 residues in the CDR3. The CDR3 DNA sequence: TGTGCCAGCTTTAGCGGGAGATTCACAGATACGCAGTATTTT. Translated: CASFSGRFTDTQYF.

The chain couples TRBV6-2 or TRBV6-3 to TRBJ1-5, with 7 bases aligning to TRBD1. Trimming took 0 bases from V and 14 from J; bases not matched to a gene: 7. The CDR3 runs 13 residues. Germline lookup yields CDR1 MNHEY and CDR2 SVGEGT. For the CDR3, the DNA is TGTGCCAGCAGTTACTCGGGGGACAGTCGAAAGCATTTT. Translated, it gives CASSYSGDSRKHF.

The chain couples TRBV3-1 (or the pseudogene TRBV3-2) to TRBJ2-2, with 8 bases aligning to TRBD2. From germline, CDR1 is LGHDT and CDR2 YNNKEL (reference sequence). Trimming took 0 bases from V and 6 from J; bases not matched to a gene: 6. CDR3 size: 16 residues. The CDR3 DNA follows: TGTGCCAGCAGCCAAGATACCAGCGGGAGATCCGGGGAGCTGTTTTTT. Encoded protein: CASSQDTSGRSGELFF.

The genes are TRBV9 and TRBJ2-1, with 9 bases that match TRBD2. The CDR3 covers 17 residues. Per germline, CDR1 SGDLS and CDR2 YYNGEE. V trimming: 0 bases; J trimming: 2 bases; junction bases outside the gene matches: 6. The CDR3 here is CASSVDSTSGAYNEQFF. For the CDR3, the DNA is TGTGCCAGCAGCGTAGATTCGACTAGCGGAGCCTACAATGAGCAGTTCTTC.

This clone was picked up a small number of times. The CDR3 DNA reads as TGCGCCAGCAGCCGATCAGGGGACTCTGGAAACACCATATATTTT. This encodes CASSRSGDSGNTIYF. This chain links TRBV5-1 with TRBJ1-3; D is perhaps TRBD1 (6 bases). This CDR3 has 15 residues. CDR1 SGHRS and CDR2 YFSETQ come from the germline V gene. Trimming pared 4 bases from V and 0 bases from J, leaving 11 bases between.

This chain uses TRBV9 with TRBJ1-6; D remains unclear. This CDR3 region has 17 residues. Germline CDR1 reads SGDLS; CDR2 reads YYNGEE. V was trimmed by 0 bases and J by 0 bases, leaving 10 bases between them. The CDR3 is CASSVAAGSSYNSPLHF. In nucleotides, the CDR3 is TGTGCCAGCAGCGTAGCGGCTGGGAGCTCCTATAATTCACCCCTCCACTTT.

This chain joins TRBV9 and TRBJ2-7; 10 bases agree with TRBD1. Germline assignment: CDR1 SGDLS and CDR2 YYNGEE. CDR3 length equals 15 residues. With 4 bases clipped from V and 6 bases from J, the junction kept 10 bases outside the gene matches. CDR3 nucleotide sequence: TGTGCCAGCAGCAAAACCGACAGGGGGCAACGCGAGCAGTACTTC. It specifies CASSKTDRGQREQYF.

The genes are TRBV5-1 and TRBJ2-5, with TRBD2 as a possible D gene (6 bases). Germline CDR1 and CDR2: SGHRS and YFSETQ. The CDR3 consists of 14 residues. The V end was cut by 3 bases, the J end by 5 bases, with 14 bases between. The CDR3 DNA reads as TGCGCCAGCAGCTCGGAGGGTTTCTCGGAGACCCAGTACTTC. Translated: CASSSEGFSETQYF.

The V call is TRBV25-1, the J call TRBJ2-1; possibly TRBD2 for D (5 bases). V was cut by 4 bases and J by 8 bases, with 15 bases left in between. This CDR3 spans 14 amino acids. Germline V gene sequence: CDR1 MGHDK, CDR2 SYGVNS. The CDR3 DNA reads TGTGCCAGCAGTGCCCCGGGGAGACTCTATGAGCAGTTCTTC. This codes for CASSAPGRLYEQFF.

The CDR3 DNA is TGTGCCAGCCGGGACCCCGGGGGCGAGCAGTACTTC. Translation: CASRDPGGEQYF. The rearrangement joins TRBV12-3 or TRBV12-4 to TRBJ2-7; maybe TRBD2 (6 bases). V lost 8 bases to trimming and J lost 6 bases, with 14 bases between them. CDR3 length: 12 amino acids.

V is TRBV7-3 and J is TRBJ2-1; 9 nucleotides align to TRBD2. Unmatched junction bases numbered 7, after V lost 0 bases and J lost 7 bases. The CDR3 is 16 residues long. Germline lookup yields CDR1 SGHTA and CDR2 FQGTGA. CDR3 loop: CASSLTASGTSNEQFF. The CDR3 nucleotides read TGTGCCAGCAGCTTAACGGCTAGCGGGACGTCTAATGAGCAGTTCTTC.

J is TRBJ2-7 and V is TRBV19; 9 bases agree with TRBD1. Trimming removed 4 bases from V and 3 bases from J; junction bases left unmatched: 13. CDR3 length equals 17 residues. CDR1 LNHDA and CDR2 SQIVND come from the germline V gene (reference sequence). The CDR3 spells CASSTSLRDRASYEQYF. Written as DNA, the CDR3 is TGTGCCAGTAGTACAAGCTTAAGGGACAGGGCAAGCTACGAGCAGTACTTC.

This clone was seen only a few times. The same CDR3 is also encoded by other DNA sequences in this sample. The chain carries TRBV7-9 and TRBJ2-7; D is possibly TRBD1 (6 bases). Germline values: CDR1 SEHNR, CDR2 FQNEAQ (reference sequence). Trimming shortened V by 5 bases and J by 1 base, and 9 bases separated the two germline ends. The CDR3 contains 13 residues. The CDR3: CASSPGTSYEQYF. As DNA, the CDR3 is TGTGCCAGCAGCCCAGGGACATCCTACGAGCAGTACTTC. The variable domain in full, with the rest retrieved from reference TRBV7-9 and TRBJ2-7, is DTGVSQNPRHKITKRGQNVTFRCDPISEHNRLYWYRQTLGQGPEFLTYFQNEAQLEKSRLLSDRFSAERPKGSFSTLEIQRTEQGDSAMYLCASSPGTSYEQYFGPGTRLTVT.

This clone came up a few times. The genes are TRBV7-9 and TRBJ2-7; TRBD1 might be the D (6 bases). CDR1 and CDR2 from the germline V gene are SEHNR and FQNEAQ (reference sequence). This CDR3 spans 12 amino acids. The V end was cut by 5 bases, the J end by 4 bases, with 9 bases between. The CDR3 protein is CASSAQGYEQYF. The CDR3 DNA reads as TGTGCCAGCAGCGCCCAGGGGTACGAGCAGTACTTC.

The rearrangement uses TRBV27 and TRBJ1-1; D gene uncertain. Germline CDR1 and CDR2: MNHEY and SMNVEV (reference sequence). This CDR3 is built from 13 residues. The V end lost 6 bases, the J end lost 0 bases, and 8 bases lay between the germline ends. CDR3 protein: CASSPRMNTEAFF. The CDR3 DNA is TGTGCCAGCAGCCCCAGGATGAACACTGAAGCTTTCTTT.

This clone showed up just a few times. The chain employs TRBV28 and TRBJ1-1; D is unresolved. This CDR3 is 13 amino acids long. V was cut by 7 bases and J by 1 base, with 10 bases left in between. Germline CDR1 MDHEN, CDR2 SYDVKM. This chain's CDR3 is CASIAGWNTEAFF. The CDR3 coding sequence is TGTGCCAGCATCGCGGGTTGGAACACTGAAGCTTTCTTT.

This chain links TRBV28 with TRBJ1-1; D is perhaps TRBD1 (5 bases). CDR1 is MDHEN and CDR2 is SYDVKM in the germline V gene. The V end lost 9 bases, the J end lost 4 bases, and 12 bases lay between the germline ends. The CDR3 is 12 amino acids. CDR3 protein: CASAGGITEAFF. Written as DNA, the CDR3 is TGTGCCAGTGCGGGGGGTATCACTGAAGCTTTCTTT.

V gene TRBV27 combines with J gene TRBJ2-7; 7 nucleotides agree with TRBD1. The V segment lost 8 bases and the J segment 3 bases; nucleotides outside the gene matches: 1. Germline loops: CDR1 MNHEY, CDR2 SMNVEV (reference sequence). CDR3 length: 11 amino acids. CDR3 amino acids: CASRDSYEQYF. The CDR3 bases are TGTGCCAGCCGGGACAGCTACGAGCAGTACTTC.

This rearrangement joins TRBV5-5 to TRBJ2-6; TRBD2 matches 12 bases. V lost 4 bases to trimming and J lost 2 bases; unmatched junction nucleotides: 4. CDR3 length equals 17 residues. Germline lookup yields CDR1 SGHKS and CDR2 YYEKEE (reference sequence). CDR3 in DNA: TGTGCCAGCAGCCCGCGACTAGCGGGAGCTGGGGCCAACGTCCTGACTTTC. Translation: CASSPRLAGAGANVLTF.

V is TRBV6-1 and J is TRBJ1-1; D gene ambiguous. V was cut by 0 bases and J by 1 base, with 6 bases left in between. Germline values: CDR1 MNHNS, CDR2 SASEGT. This CDR3 has 14 residues. As DNA, the CDR3 is TGTGCCAGCAGTGAAGCGCATAGGAACACTGAAGCTTTCTTT. This codes for CASSEAHRNTEAFF.